The 25 T cell receptor beta chains below all came from one sample that was sequenced in a study of shared clonotypes between healthy human individuals. Clones were read by immunoSEQ multiplex PCR, and TCRdb kept only the in-frame ones, dropping some. The table records roughly 300,000 clones, around 70% of them present only once. Sequenced input: memory CD4+ T cells sorted from blood. Noted subset: CD45RA-negative fraction. The receptors stem from a young man in good health.

This clone was detected only a few times. In nucleotides, the CDR3 is TGTGCCAGCAGCCTAGCGGGAGGGCCGAACACCGGGGAGCTGTTTTTT. This translates into CASSLAGGPNTGELFF. The V call is TRBV11-3, the J call TRBJ2-2; 12 bases map to TRBD2. Germline trimming cut 5 bases from V and 0 bases from J; bases unmatched to any gene: 1. Looked up from germline, CDR1 is SGHNT and CDR2 is YENEEA. The CDR3 loop spans 16 amino acids.

As for this clone: Additional DNA sequences in this sample encode the identical CDR3. The rearrangement uses TRBV5-1 and TRBJ2-5, with D perhaps assigned TRBD1 or TRBD2 (5 bases each). Germline lookup yields CDR1 SGHRS and CDR2 YFSETQ. This CDR3 is built from 14 residues. With 2 bases removed from V and 3 bases from J, the gap between germline ends came to 11 bases. This CDR3 reads CASSFGTREETQYF. In DNA form, the CDR3 reads TGCGCCAGCAGCTTCGGGACGAGGGAAGAGACCCAGTACTTC.

The chain uses TRBV29-1 and TRBJ2-1, with D hard to call. The germline V and J ends were trimmed by 3 bases and 0 bases, with 12 bases remaining between them. The CDR3 runs to 15 residues. Per the germline V gene, CDR1 is SQVTM and CDR2 is ANQGSEA. The CDR3 sequence: CSVDSSKSSYNEQFF. CDR3 coding DNA: TGCAGCGTTGATTCCTCAAAAAGCTCCTACAATGAGCAGTTCTTC.

The genes are TRBV21-1 and TRBJ1-5; the D call TRBD1 from the table was never checked on the DNA. TRBV21-1 is classified as a pseudogene. The CDR3 is made up of 15 amino acids. The CDR3 bases are TGTGCCAGCAGCTTCCGACAGATAGGCAATCAGCCCCAGCATTTT. Protein sequence: CASSFRQIGNQPQHF.

The chain has TRBV7-2 and TRBJ1-1; D remains ambiguous. Trimming pared 6 bases from V and 4 bases from J, leaving 6 bases between. Germline CDR1 and CDR2: SGHTA and FQGNSA. This CDR3 contains 11 residues. CDR3 in amino acids: CASRSRTEAFF. The DNA for the CDR3 is TGTGCCAGCAGGAGTCGCACTGAAGCTTTCTTT.

The chain combines TRBV7-9 with TRBJ2-7, with D possibly being TRBD1 (5 bases). The CDR3 has 13 residues. V lost 2 bases and J lost 10, with 15 bases in between. Germline V gives CDR1 SEHNR, CDR2 FQNEAQ (reference sequence). The CDR3 coding sequence is TGTGCCAGCAGCTTATGGGGCACCAGGTTTCAGTACTTC. This translates into CASSLWGTRFQYF. Supplemented by reference TRBV7-9 and TRBJ2-7, the full variable domain reads DTGVSQNPRHKITKRGQNVTFRCDPISEHNRLYWYRQTLGQGPEFLTYFQNEAQLEKSRLLSDRFSAERPKGSFSTLEIQRTEQGDSAMYLCASSLWGTRFQYFGPGTRLTVT.

About this clone itself: A far more abundant clone sits one base away, making this likely a read error. V and J are TRBV11-3 and TRBJ2-2, with D tentatively TRBD1 or TRBD2 (5 bases each). This CDR3 has 14 amino acids. V lost 3 bases and J 0 bases, leaving 5 bases between the germline ends. Germline CDR1 reads SGHNT; CDR2 reads YENEEA. The DNA of the CDR3 is TGTGCCAGCAGCTTGGGACCGAACACCGGGGAGCTGTTTTTT. Translation: CASSLGPNTGELFF.

V usage is TRBV5-1 and J usage is TRBJ1-2; 9 bases agree with TRBD1. V shed 5 bases, J shed 2 bases, and the junction held 4 bases outside the gene matches. This CDR3 contains 14 residues. Germline V CDR1 and CDR2: SGHRS, YFSETQ. Written as DNA, the CDR3 is TGCGCCAGCAGGACTGGGACAGGGAACTATGGCTACACCTTC. Its protein product is CASRTGTGNYGYTF.

This clone occurred many times. The chain joins TRBV9 to TRBJ2-1, with D hard to call. Trimming took 0 bases from V and 1 from J, leaving 11 bases between them. Germline-derived CDR1 and CDR2 are SGDLS and YYNGEE. The CDR3 length is 16 residues. The CDR3 here is CASSVGSDPSYNEQFF. The CDR3 nucleotides read TGTGCCAGCAGCGTAGGTTCGGACCCTTCCTACAATGAGCAGTTCTTC.

A note on this clone: It is likely a read error, because the conserved phenylalanine at the end of the CDR3 is missing. It is unclear where the CDR3 begins or ends on the DNA, so no DNA is shown, and the CDR3 is as TCRdb lists it. The rearrangement links TRBV20-1 to TRBJ2-3. CDR1 is DFQATT and CDR2 is SNEGSKA in the germline V gene (reference sequence). The CDR3 is made up of 10 amino acids, end residues included. The CDR3 protein is CSARDAIRLV.

This clone was found once. The rearrangement joins TRBV18 to TRBJ1-1, with 8 positions matching TRBD1. Per the germline V gene, CDR1 is KGHSH and CDR2 is LQKENI. The CDR3 extends over 16 amino acids. V shed 4 bases, J shed 0 bases, and the junction held 7 bases outside the gene matches. CDR3 coding DNA: TGTGCCAGCTCACTATATCAGACAGGGGTGAACACTGAAGCTTTCTTT. The encoded protein is CASSLYQTGVNTEAFF.

V gene TRBV9 combines with J gene TRBJ2-3; 7 bases agree with TRBD1. Germline values: CDR1 SGDLS, CDR2 YYNGEE. J was trimmed by 2 bases and V by 4 bases; bases with no gene match: 10. The CDR3 consists of 16 residues. The CDR3 DNA sequence: TGTGCCAGCAGCCCCCGACAGGGCCCCCACACAGATACGCAGTATTTT. Protein: CASSPRQGPHTDTQYF.

This clone was observed a handful of times. J is TRBJ1-2 and V is TRBV5-1, with D unresolved. Germline CDR1 SGHRS, CDR2 YFSETQ. Trimming cost V 0 bases and J 4 bases, with 13 bases left between them. This CDR3 contains 15 residues. CDR3 DNA sequence: TGCGCCAGCAGCTTGGAATCAGCGGGCGTCTATGGCTACACCTTC. This codes for CASSLESAGVYGYTF.

The V call is TRBV27, the J call TRBJ2-7; no clear D. V shed 8 bases and J shed 3 bases, with 14 bases lying between them. The V gene's germline CDR1 is MNHEY and CDR2 SMNVEV (reference sequence). The CDR3 is made up of 13 amino acids. The CDR3 reads CASSILGSYEQYF. CDR3 coding DNA: TGTGCCAGCTCTATATTGGGCAGCTACGAGCAGTACTTC.

The rearrangement joins TRBV4-2 to TRBJ1-1; TRBD1 is a possible D gene (6 bases). Looked up from germline, CDR1 is LGHNA and CDR2 is YNFKEQ. The CDR3 spans 14 residues. V was cut by 5 bases and J by 5 bases, with 15 bases left in between. The CDR3 region has the DNA TGTGCCAGCAGCTACCGGGGGGCGGGAACTGAAGCTTTCTTT. The encoded protein is CASSYRGAGTEAFF.

This clone was counted many times. The genes are TRBV9 and TRBJ2-5; D remains unclear. The CDR3 covers 13 residues. Trimming took off 0 bases at V and 5 bases at J, with 8 bases between the two ends. Per germline, CDR1 SGDLS and CDR2 YYNGEE. CDR3 region: CASSVGASETQYF. The CDR3, as DNA: TGTGCCAGCAGCGTAGGAGCATCCGAGACCCAGTACTTC. Full variable domain (rest looked up from reference TRBV9 and TRBJ2-5): DSGVTQTPKHLITATGQRVTLRCSPRSGDLSVYWYQQSLDQGLQFLIQYYNGEERAKGNILERFSAQQFPDLHSELNLSSLELGDSALYFCASSVGASETQYFGPGTRLLVL.

This chain joins TRBV10-2 and TRBJ2-3; D remains ambiguous. Germline assignment: CDR1 WSHSY and CDR2 SAAADI. CDR3 length equals 15 residues. The V end was cut by 3 bases, the J end by 4 bases, with 14 bases between. The CDR3 sequence: CASSDNAPGPDTQYF. The CDR3 DNA reads as TGCGCCAGCAGTGATAATGCCCCTGGGCCAGATACGCAGTATTTT.

The V and J genes are TRBV4-3 and TRBJ2-5; D may be TRBD2 (6 bases). CDR3 size: 15 residues. Germline V gene data show CDR1 as LGHNA and CDR2 as YSLEER. Trimming took off 3 bases at V and 3 bases at J, with 14 bases between the two ends. CDR3 sequence reads: CASSQGGRSEETQYF. CDR3 DNA: TGCGCCAGCAGCCAGGGGGGTCGTAGCGAAGAGACCCAGTACTTC.

In the case of this clone: This specimen includes other DNA sequences encoding the same CDR3. This chain links TRBV5-6 with TRBJ2-1; tentatively, D is TRBD1 (5 bases). Germline CDR1 SGHDT, CDR2 YYEEEE. The V end lost 0 bases, the J end lost 6 bases, and 7 bases lay between the germline ends. This CDR3 contains 13 residues. The CDR3 loop reads CASSLGGRNEQFF. As DNA, the CDR3 is TGTGCCAGCAGCTTGGGGGGCCGCAATGAGCAGTTCTTC.

This clone was found a few times. The chain combines TRBV18 with TRBJ1-5; D is ambiguous. V was shortened by 0 bases and J by 3 bases, with 0 bases between the two germline ends. Germline CDR1 is KGHSH and CDR2 is LQKENI. The CDR3 is made up of 12 amino acids. This chain's CDR3 is CASSPPNQPQHF. The CDR3 DNA sequence: TGTGCCAGCTCACCACCCAATCAGCCCCAGCATTTT. The whole variable domain, remainder taken from reference TRBV18 and TRBJ1-5, is NAGVMQNPRHLVRRRGQEARLRCSPMKGHSHVYWYRQLPEEGLKFMVYLQKENIIDESGMPKERFSAEFPKEGPSILRIQQVVRGDSAAYFCASSPPNQPQHFGDGTRLSIL.

This chain joins TRBV27 and TRBJ1-5, with no clear D. Trimming left V 9 bases short and J 7 bases short, with 16 bases between. The CDR3 runs 13 residues. Germline V gene data show CDR1 as MNHEY and CDR2 as SMNVEV (reference sequence). CDR3 amino acids: CASREGSYQPQHF. As DNA, the CDR3 is TGTGCCAGTCGGGAAGGGTCGTACCAGCCCCAGCATTTT.

The chain recombines TRBV19 with TRBJ2-7, with 13 nucleotides matching TRBD2. Germline V gives CDR1 LNHDA, CDR2 SQIVND (reference sequence). CDR3 length: 16 amino acids. Trimming at V came to 5 bases and at J to 3 bases, leaving 7 bases not matched to a gene. The CDR3 spells CASSAGLAGTNYEQYF. The DNA of the CDR3 is TGTGCCAGTAGTGCGGGACTAGCGGGGACTAACTACGAGCAGTACTTC.

The rearrangement joins TRBV5-4 to TRBJ2-7; possibly TRBD2 for D (6 bases). V lost 2 bases, J lost 4 bases, and 13 bases lay in between. Per germline, CDR1 SGHNT and CDR2 YYREEE (reference sequence). The CDR3 is 14 residues long. The CDR3 DNA reads TGTGCCAGCAGCTTAGGAGGCGGGACTTACGAGCAGTACTTC. It yields the protein CASSLGGGTYEQYF.

The CDR3 DNA reads TGTGCCAGCGGGCGGGAGGGCCGCTACGAGCAGTACTTC. This translates into CASGREGRYEQYF. The V call is TRBV2, the J call TRBJ2-7, with 9 nucleotides matching TRBD2. The CDR3 spans 13 residues. Germline CDR1 reads SNHLY; CDR2 reads FYNNEI. Trimming at V came to 8 bases and at J to 3 bases, leaving 5 bases not matched to a gene.

On this clone: Other DNA sequences in this specimen translate into the identical CDR3. The J gene is TRBJ2-5, the V gene TRBV2; D is ambiguous. The CDR3 loop spans 11 amino acids. Germline V gives CDR1 SNHLY, CDR2 FYNNEI. Trimming took 7 bases from V and 4 from J, leaving 7 bases between them. CDR3 in amino acids: CASTIRETQYF. For the CDR3, the DNA is TGTGCCAGCACCATCAGAGAGACCCAGTACTTC.